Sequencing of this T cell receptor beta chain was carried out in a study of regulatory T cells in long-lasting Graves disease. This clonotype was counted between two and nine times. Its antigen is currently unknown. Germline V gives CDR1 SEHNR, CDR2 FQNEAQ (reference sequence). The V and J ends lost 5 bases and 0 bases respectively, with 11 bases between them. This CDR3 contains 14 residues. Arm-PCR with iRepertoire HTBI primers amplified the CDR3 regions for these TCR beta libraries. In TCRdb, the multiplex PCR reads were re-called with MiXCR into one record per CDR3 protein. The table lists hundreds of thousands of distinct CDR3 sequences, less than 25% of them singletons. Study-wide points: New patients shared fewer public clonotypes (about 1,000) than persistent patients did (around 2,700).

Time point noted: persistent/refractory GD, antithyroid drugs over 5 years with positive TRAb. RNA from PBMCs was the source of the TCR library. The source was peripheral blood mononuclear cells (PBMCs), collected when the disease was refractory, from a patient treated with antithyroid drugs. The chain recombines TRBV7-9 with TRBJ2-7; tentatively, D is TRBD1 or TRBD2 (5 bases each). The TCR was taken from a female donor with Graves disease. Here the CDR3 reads CASSPAGSSYEQYF. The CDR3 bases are TGTGCCAGCAGCCCTGCAGGGAGCTCCTACGAGCAGTACTTC.